This passage covers 15 T cell receptor beta chains from one sample sequenced in a study of beta chain features in type 1 diabetes. Study-wide results and caveats: Shorter TCRB CDR3s, moderately but significantly so, marked every one of the four CD4+ subsets in Type 1 diabetes patients.

Reverse transcription of all isolated RNA meant that expressed TCRB transcripts were sequenced. Method: immunoSEQ multiplex PCR; TCRdb's copy keeps in-frame clones and lacks some. The sample carries about 120,000 clones, about a sixth recorded once. These receptors have no identified antigens. What was sequenced was central memory CD4+ T cells from blood. These receptors came from a man aged 25 to 45 with type 1 diabetes.

This sequence joins TRBV27 and TRBJ2-6, with a possible D match to TRBD2 (5 bases). Trimming stripped 5 bases from V and 0 bases from J, with 8 bases between. CDR1 is MNHEY and CDR2 is SMNVEV in the germline V gene (reference sequence). The CDR3 length is 15 residues. CDR3 protein: CASSNRGSGANVLTF. DNA for the CDR3: TGTGCCAGCAGTAACCGGGGCTCTGGGGCCAACGTCCTGACTTTC.

The rearrangement uses TRBV18 and TRBJ1-6, with D unclear. CDR3 size: 12 residues. V shed 6 bases and J shed 7 bases, with 7 bases lying between them. CDR1 and CDR2 (germline): KGHSH, LQKENI. The CDR3 here is CASSASNSPLHF. The CDR3 region has the DNA TGTGCCAGCTCTGCATCCAATTCACCCCTCCACTTT.

This rearrangement joins TRBV10-3 to TRBJ2-3; unclear D gene. The CDR3 is 15 residues long. V shed 0 bases and J shed 1 base, with 8 bases lying between them. Germline V gene lookup returns CDR1 ENHRY and CDR2 SYGVKD. CDR3 protein: CAISESTSGTDTQYF. The DNA for the CDR3 is TGTGCCATCAGTGAGTCGACGAGTGGCACAGATACGCAGTATTTT.

The V and J genes are TRBV11-2 and TRBJ2-5, with D tentatively TRBD1 or TRBD2 (6 bases each). The V end lost 1 base, the J end lost 6 bases, and 15 bases lay between the germline ends. This CDR3 has 15 amino acids. CDR1 is SGHAT, CDR2 FQNNGV, per germline. CDR3 sequence: CASSLGLGGLKTQYF. The CDR3 DNA reads TGTGCCAGCAGCTTAGGGTTAGGGGGGCTGAAGACCCAGTACTTC.

This clone was seen more than once but under ten times. The J gene is TRBJ2-2, the V gene TRBV2, with D unclear. Germline CDR1 is SNHLY and CDR2 is FYNNEI. The CDR3 is made up of 13 amino acids. The germline V and J ends were trimmed by 6 bases and 3 bases, with 8 bases remaining between them. CDR3 sequence: CASRGTYTGELFF. The CDR3 nucleotides are TGTGCCAGCAGAGGTACTTACACCGGGGAGCTGTTTTTT. Using reference TRBV2 and TRBJ2-2 for the parts outside the CDR3, the full variable domain is EPEVTQTPSHQVTQMGQEVILRCVPISNHLYFYWYRQILGQKVEFLVSFYNNEISEKSEIFDDQFSVERPDGSNFTLKIRSTKLEDSAMYFCASRGTYTGELFFGEGSRLTVL.

The CDR3 loop reads CAWRVGTGIQYF. Written as DNA, the CDR3 is TGTGCCTGGAGGGTCGGGACTGGTATCCAGTACTTC. The V and J genes are TRBV30 and TRBJ2-7; possibly TRBD2 for D (6 bases). The V gene lost 3 bases and the J gene lost 10 bases, with 16 bases spanning the gap. Germline-derived CDR1 and CDR2 are GTSNPN and SVGIG (reference sequence). This CDR3 is built from 12 residues.

This clone was counted a few times. CDR3 loop: CASSYGGRPYEQYF. The CDR3 DNA is TGTGCCAGCAGTTACGGAGGTCGACCCTACGAGCAGTACTTC. The gene calls are TRBV6-5 and TRBJ2-7; possible D gene TRBD2, 5 bases. Per germline, CDR1 MNHEY and CDR2 SVGAGI. CDR3 length: 14 residues. Trimming left V 2 bases short and J 2 bases short, with 10 bases between.

The chain links TRBV7-2 to TRBJ2-3, with 7 positions matching TRBD2. The CDR3 contains 16 residues. The germline V gene encodes CDR1 SGHTA and CDR2 FQGNSA. Trimming removed 5 bases from V and 1 base from J; junction bases left unmatched: 9. The CDR3 DNA reads as TGTGCCAGCAGCCATATGAGCGGGGCTCGCACAGATACGCAGTATTTT. It specifies CASSHMSGARTDTQYF.

The rearrangement uses TRBV28 and TRBJ2-1; D is possibly TRBD1 (6 bases). CDR3 size: 13 residues. The V and J ends lost 4 bases and 4 bases respectively, with 8 bases between them. The germline CDR1 and CDR2 sequences are MDHEN and SYDVKM. The CDR3 protein is CASSSGTYNEQFF. Written as DNA, the CDR3 is TGTGCCAGCAGTTCCGGGACATACAATGAGCAGTTCTTC.

The table lists this clone with a few counts. Other DNA variants within this sample encode the same CDR3. The gene calls are TRBV7-3 and TRBJ1-6, with D unclear. This CDR3 contains 14 residues. The V end lost 2 bases, the J end lost 6 bases, and 8 bases lay between the germline ends. Per the germline V gene, CDR1 is SGHTA and CDR2 is FQGTGA. The CDR3 is CASSLGQSNSPLHF. In DNA form, the CDR3 reads TGTGCCAGCAGCTTAGGGCAGTCTAATTCACCCCTCCACTTT.

Only a few counts were recorded for this clone. The chain carries TRBV18 and TRBJ2-7, with a tentative D call TRBD1 (6 bases). Germline loops: CDR1 KGHSH, CDR2 LQKENI. The V and J ends lost 4 bases and 5 bases respectively, with 15 bases between them. CDR3 size: 14 residues. In DNA form, the CDR3 reads TGTGCCAGCTCACTTAGGACAGAGCAGAACGAGCAGTACTTC. This translates into CASSLRTEQNEQYF.

This clone was observed a few times. The rearrangement links TRBV30 to TRBJ1-2, with D perhaps matching TRBD1 (5 bases). The CDR3 is made up of 14 amino acids. Germline CDR1 is GTSNPN and CDR2 is SVGIG (reference sequence). V lost 3 bases to trimming and J lost 7 bases, with 18 bases between them. CDR3 nucleotide sequence: TGTGCCTGGAGGACACAAGGGGCGCAGAGTGGCTACACCTTC. It is translated as CAWRTQGAQSGYTF.

This clone was observed a handful of times. The chain joins TRBV30 to TRBJ2-1; D gene uncertain. Germline lookup yields CDR1 GTSNPN and CDR2 SVGIG (reference sequence). V lost 4 bases and J 9 bases, leaving 7 bases between the germline ends. This CDR3 region has 10 residues. The CDR3 here is CAWIAGEQFF. The CDR3 DNA follows: TGTGCCTGGATAGCTGGTGAGCAGTTCTTC.

This clone was counted between two and nine times. V gene TRBV5-1 combines with J gene TRBJ2-2, with D perhaps TRBD2 (5 bases). The V end lost 5 bases, the J end lost 0 bases, and 14 bases lay between the germline ends. CDR1 and CDR2 from the germline V gene are SGHRS and YFSETQ. The CDR3 extends over 16 amino acids. The CDR3 loop is CASSTPPGSNTGELFF. CDR3 coding DNA: TGCGCCAGCAGTACCCCGCCGGGATCGAACACCGGGGAGCTGTTTTTT.

In this sample, this clone turned up a few times. A read error may explain this, as a much larger clone is one base away. V and J are TRBV29-1 and TRBJ2-5, with 8 positions matching TRBD2. The CDR3 contains 14 residues. Germline V CDR1 and CDR2: SQVTM, ANQGSEA. With 7 bases clipped from V and 5 bases from J, the junction kept 12 bases outside the gene matches. CDR3 sequence reads: CSGDPAGGSETQYF. CDR3 in DNA: TGCAGCGGTGATCCGGCGGGGGGATCCGAGACCCAGTACTTC.